This T cell receptor (beta chain) comes out of a study of cytomegalovirus exposure and HLA in healthy donors. For the study at large: The 120 or so validation repertoires, a later analysis reported, used the same platform as the 600 to 700 first-cohort repertoires. Whole-study findings and limits: According to the study, 150 to 200 TCR beta chains were cytomegalovirus-associated.

CDR1 and CDR2 (germline): LNHNV, YYDKDF (reference sequence). The junction had 7 bases not matched to a gene; V was cut back by 5 bases and J by 4 bases. This CDR3 contains 14 residues. The donors were part of the approximately 130-subject validation cohort, which stood apart from the approximately 700-subject first cohort. About this clone itself: Its antigen remains unidentified.

Data came from immunoSEQ multiplex PCR; TCRdb stores just in-frame clones and leaves some out. This repertoire shows 40,000 to 55,000 clones, 93% found once; its top ten account for 2.1%. This sequence was found in a woman aged 18-29 years in good health and CMV-seronegative. The sample was PBMCs. The chain employs TRBV15 and TRBJ2-7, with 8 bases identical to TRBD1. The CDR3 spells CATSPQDRVYEQYF. In DNA, the CDR3 is TGTGCCACCAGCCCCCAGGACAGGGTTTACGAGCAGTACTTC.